This TCR beta chain stems from a study of T cells in Graves' hyperthyroidism and ophthalmopathy. Graves' hyperthyroidism was deemed stable absent ophthalmopathy progression within 18 months. RNA transcripts were the template for amplifying TCR beta CDR3 regions. During a first-round RT-PCR of the TCR CDR3, the HTBI primer set was used. Each CDR3 protein gets one entry after TCRdb re-called the multiplex PCR reads with MiXCR. The sample has under 350,000 distinct CDR3 sequences; under 25% are singletons. There are many counts of this clonotype. Its cognate antigen is unknown. Germline CDR1 and CDR2: DFQATT and SNEGSKA (reference sequence). The CDR3 is 15 residues long. V shed 0 bases and J 8 bases; nucleotides not matched to a gene: 7. Regarding the study as a whole: Most clonotypes expanded in thyroid above 0.001 were likewise present in blood.

The sample consisted of blood. The V call is TRBV20-1, the J call TRBJ2-1; 10 positions agree with TRBD1. This sequence was found in a woman aged 50 to 60 with Graves' hyperthyroidism. The CDR3 loop reads CSAREAGQGRHEQFF. The CDR3, as DNA: TGCAGTGCTAGAGAGGCGGGACAGGGGAGGCATGAGCAGTTCTTC.